The 11 T cell receptor beta chains given below trace back to one sample, sequenced in a study. TCRdb recomputed calls from the 5' RACE reads with MiXCR, one row per CDR3 protein. The repertoire holds about 40,000 distinct CDR3 sequences, with over 15% as singletons. Sequenced sample: naive CD4+ T cells sorted from a lymph node. Subset: naive CD4+ T cells, CD4+CD45RA+CD25-. These receptors originate from a female donor with breast cancer.

The CDR3 DNA reads as TGTGCCTGGAGGAAGACAGGAGGCTCTTCGATGACTGAAGCTTTCTTT. Translated: CAWRKTGGSSMTEAFF. The rearrangement uses TRBV30 and TRBJ1-1; D is possibly TRBD1 (6 bases). Trimming pared 3 bases from V and 5 bases from J, leaving 22 bases between. The CDR3 runs 16 residues. The V gene's germline CDR1 is GTSNPN and CDR2 SVGIG (reference sequence).

This clonotype was seen a handful of times. The chain employs TRBV2 and TRBJ2-3, with D maybe TRBD1 (6 bases). The V end lost 8 bases, the J end lost 0 bases, and 15 bases lay between the germline ends. CDR1 and CDR2 from the germline V gene are SNHLY and FYNNEI. CDR3 size: 15 residues. CDR3 sequence (DNA): TGTGCCAGCTCACCTCAGGGGCTTAGCACAGATACGCAGTATTTT. Protein: CASSPQGLSTDTQYF.

This clonotype has more than one count but fewer than ten. The chain uses TRBV5-1 and TRBJ2-1, with TRBD2 identical over 11 bases. The CDR3 covers 16 residues. Looked up from germline, CDR1 is SGHRS and CDR2 is YFSETQ. The ends lost 3 bases at V and 9 bases at J; junction bases unmatched: 11. The CDR3 region is CASSSAGTSGPSEQFF. CDR3 in DNA: TGCGCCAGCAGCTCCGCCGGGACTAGCGGCCCCAGTGAGCAGTTCTTC.

This clonotype occurred many times. V usage is TRBV6-1 and J usage is TRBJ1-1; 11 positions agree with TRBD1. Germline values: CDR1 MNHNS, CDR2 SASEGT. J was trimmed by 5 bases and V by 7 bases; bases with no gene match: 3. The CDR3 has 13 residues. CDR3 nucleotide sequence: TGTGCCAGCATCGGACAGGGGGCAACTGAAGCTTTCTTT. It yields the protein CASIGQGATEAFF.

Remarks on this clonotype: This likely comes from a read error, as the CDR3 has no conserved phenylalanine or tryptophan at its end. J is TRBJ2-2 and V is TRBV20-1; 7 nucleotides align to TRBD1. With V trimmed by 6 bases and J by 8 bases, 9 bases remained unmatched. CDR3 length: 13 amino acids. Germline V CDR1 and CDR2: DFQATT, SNEGSKA (reference sequence). CDR3 in amino acids: CSARDSVVGELFY. The CDR3 nucleotides are TGCAGTGCCCGGGACAGCGTGGTAGGGGAGCTGTTTTAT.

The rearrangement joins TRBV27 to TRBJ2-1; no clear D gene. Germline CDR1 is MNHEY and CDR2 is SMNVEV (reference sequence). V dropped 3 bases and J dropped 8 bases, with 14 bases sitting between them. This CDR3 is 14 amino acids long. This CDR3 reads CASSFLRTLHEQFF. CDR3 coding DNA: TGTGCCAGCAGTTTCTTGCGGACCCTCCATGAGCAGTTCTTC.

The CDR3 region is CASALPPGRVEAGELFF. Here the CDR3 DNA reads TGTGCCAGCGCTCTCCCCCCTGGCAGGGTTGAAGCCGGGGAGCTGTTTTTT. This sequence joins TRBV6-2 or TRBV6-3 and TRBJ2-2, with D perhaps matching TRBD1 (5 bases). Germline V CDR1 and CDR2: MNHEY, SVGEGT. This CDR3 has 17 amino acids. Trimming cost V 8 bases and J 6 bases, with 25 bases left between them.

Many counts were recorded for this clonotype. The chain recombines TRBV7-9 with TRBJ1-1; TRBD1 might be the D (5 bases). Per the germline V gene, CDR1 is SEHNR and CDR2 is FQNEAQ (reference sequence). The CDR3 has 11 amino acids. Deletions cut 7 bases from V and 14 bases from J, with 17 bases between. CDR3 sequence: CASKKGRETFF. DNA of the CDR3: TGTGCCAGCAAGAAGGGGCGGGAGACCTTCTTT.

There are a few counts of this clonotype. The chain joins TRBV5-1 to TRBJ2-7; 11 bases are a match to TRBD2. CDR3 length equals 18 residues. Germline V lookup: CDR1 SGHRS, CDR2 YFSETQ. V gave up 4 bases and J gave up 0 bases; unmatched junction bases: 12. This CDR3 is CASSPNRLGLAVSYEQYF. The CDR3 DNA follows: TGCGCCAGCAGCCCAAACCGCCTGGGACTAGCGGTCTCCTACGAGCAGTACTTC.

This clonotype is deemed medium-sized. J is TRBJ2-1 and V is TRBV5-5; D is possibly TRBD1 (6 bases). The V end was cut by 2 bases, the J end by 7 bases, with 13 bases between. Germline V CDR1 and CDR2: SGHKS, YYEKEE (reference sequence). This CDR3 contains 14 residues. CDR3 coding DNA: TGTGCCAGCAGCTTCGGTCCCGGACAGAATGAGCAGTTCTTC. Its translation is CASSFGPGQNEQFF.

This clonotype was observed a few times. The V call is TRBV24-1, the J call TRBJ2-1; no clear D. The length of the CDR3 is 11 residues. Germline V gives CDR1 KGHDR, CDR2 SFDVKD. V dropped 4 bases and J dropped 5 bases, with 2 bases sitting between them. The CDR3 DNA reads TGTGCCACCAGTGAAAACAATGAGCAGTTCTTC. Translating it yields CATSENNEQFF.